This T cell receptor (beta chain) was found in a study of blood T cell repertoires in COVID-19. CDR1 is MNHEY and CDR2 is SVGEGT in the germline V gene. CDR3 length equals 13 residues. Trimming shortened V by 0 bases and J by 5 bases, and 7 bases separated the two germline ends. Produced via immunoSEQ multiplex PCR; TCRdb's table is partial and in-frame only. Of approximately 97,000 clones in the sample, over 85% were seen once. The Seattle patients joined while their infection was active and were tracked longitudinally afterward. V gene TRBV6-2 or TRBV6-3 combines with J gene TRBJ1-2; D is uncertain. Sequenced sample: peripheral blood. The sequence came from a woman between 45 and 65 years old with COVID-19, enrolled during active disease. Here the CDR3 DNA reads TGTGCCAGCAGTTACTCGAGTCGGTATGGCTACACCTTC. Translation: CASSYSSRYGYTF.